This is a list of T cell receptor beta chains from one sample in a study of neoadjuvant nivolumab and ipilimumab in lung cancer. Sequencing used immunoSEQ multiplex PCR; TCRdb keeps in-frame clones, though not all of them. The sample includes 45,000 to 55,000 clones, around nine tenths of them seen just once. The sample in question was blood, obtained before neoadjuvant nivolumab, alone or with ipilimumab. Every receptor here comes from an adult with non-small cell lung cancer. Some clones in this sample may be carry-over from other donors' samples. The CDR3 runs from the conserved cysteine through the conserved F or W. A D gene is named only where the DNA matches it firmly. Expanded clones get a size class; other rows say once, few or many, or leave the size out.

v_gene: TRBV7-6
abundance: NA
j_gene: TRBJ2-1
d_gene: NA
CDR3nt: TGTGCCAGCAGCTACCTTCCGGATTTCAGCATCGGGGATGAGCAGTTCTTC
CDR3aa: CASSYLPDFSIGDEQFF

v_gene: TRBV11-3
abundance: NA
j_gene: TRBJ2-5
d_gene: NA
CDR3nt: TGTGCCAGCAGCCTAGGCAGGAAAAAGGACGAGACCCAGTACTTC
CDR3aa: CASSLGRKKDETQYF

v_gene: TRBV6-1
abundance: NA
j_gene: TRBJ2-7
d_gene: TRBD1
CDR3nt: TGTGCCAGCAGCAGGACAGGGGGCCTCTACGAGCAGTACTTC
CDR3aa: CASSRTGGLYEQYF

v_gene: TRBV6-5
abundance: NA
j_gene: TRBJ1-2
d_gene: TRBD1
CDR3nt: TGTGCCAGCAGCAGGACAGGTCGAAATAGTTATGGCTACACCTTC
CDR3aa: CASSRTGRNSYGYTF

v_gene: TRBV30
abundance: once
j_gene: TRBJ2-2
d_gene: TRBD1
CDR3nt: TGTGCCTGGACAGGGGGCAAGACCGGGGAGCTGTTTTTT
CDR3aa: CAWTGGKTGELFF

v_gene: TRBV5-1
abundance: NA
j_gene: TRBJ2-3
d_gene: TRBD1
CDR3nt: TGCGCCAGCAGCTTGGGGGACAGGTATACGCAGTATTTT
CDR3aa: CASSLGDRYTQYF

v_gene: TRBV5-4
abundance: NA
j_gene: TRBJ1-1
d_gene: TRBD1
CDR3nt: TGTGCCAGCAGCTCCCGACAGGGGGGGAACACTGAAGCTTTCTTT
CDR3aa: CASSSRQGGNTEAFF

v_gene: TRBV5-1
abundance: NA
j_gene: TRBJ2-7
d_gene: TRBD2
CDR3nt: TGCGCCAGCAGACTACTAGCGGGAGGGTCCTACGAGCAGTACTTC
CDR3aa: CASRLLAGGSYEQYF

v_gene: TRBV11-2
abundance: NA
j_gene: TRBJ2-1
d_gene: TRBD1
CDR3nt: TGTGCCAGCAGCCGGGACAGGGGCAGGAATGAGCAGTTCTTC
CDR3aa: CASSRDRGRNEQFF

v_gene: TRBV27
abundance: NA
j_gene: TRBJ2-1
d_gene: NA
CDR3nt: TGTGCCAGCAGCTTCGACATCCGCAATGAGCAGTTCTTC
CDR3aa: CASSFDIRNEQFF

v_gene: TRBV19
abundance: NA
j_gene: TRBJ2-5
d_gene: TRBD1
CDR3nt: TGTGCCACAGCAGGGGGCGCGTCGGAGACCCAGTACTTC
CDR3aa: CATAGGASETQYF

v_gene: TRBV6-4
abundance: NA
j_gene: TRBJ1-2
d_gene: TRBD1
CDR3nt: TGTGCCAGCAGTGCCTTCGGGACAGGGCTTGGCTACACCTTC
CDR3aa: CASSAFGTGLGYTF

v_gene: TRBV7-9
abundance: NA
j_gene: TRBJ2-2
d_gene: NA
CDR3nt: TGTGCCAGCAGCTCCCGATCCCGACGGGAGCGCACCGGGGAGCTGTTTTTT
CDR3aa: CASSSRSRRERTGELFF

v_gene: TRBV19
abundance: NA
j_gene: TRBJ1-2
d_gene: TRBD1
CDR3nt: TGTGCCAGTGCCGGGACAGACGCTAACTATGGCTACACCTTC
CDR3aa: CASAGTDANYGYTF

v_gene: TRBV7-2
abundance: NA
j_gene: TRBJ1-4
d_gene: TRBD1
CDR3nt: TGTGCCAGCAGCGCGAACAGGGGCCCTAATGAAAAACTGTTTTTT
CDR3aa: CASSANRGPNEKLFF

v_gene: TRBV7-8
abundance: NA
j_gene: TRBJ1-2
d_gene: NA
CDR3nt: TGTGCCAGCAGCCCCAATCGACAGGCTAACTATGGCTACACCTTC
CDR3aa: CASSPNRQANYGYTF

v_gene: TRBV19
abundance: NA
j_gene: TRBJ1-5
d_gene: NA
CDR3nt: TGTGCCAGTAGTATAGATCGGGGGAATCAGCCCCAGCATTTT
CDR3aa: CASSIDRGNQPQHF

v_gene: TRBV14
abundance: once
j_gene: TRBJ2-3
d_gene: TRBD1
CDR3nt: TGTGCCAGCAGCCAAGATCCCTTGGGCAGGGGGTGGAGAGATACGCAGTATTTT
CDR3aa: CASSQDPLGRGWRDTQYF

v_gene: TRBV19
abundance: few
j_gene: TRBJ1-1
d_gene: NA
CDR3nt: TGTGGGACATTGAGGGGCACTGAAGCTTTCTTT
CDR3aa: CGTLRGTEAFF

v_gene: TRBV2
abundance: NA
j_gene: TRBJ2-7
d_gene: NA
CDR3nt: TGTGCCAGCAGTGATAGTCCCTCCTACGAGCAGTACTTC
CDR3aa: CASSDSPSYEQYF

v_gene: TRBV7-3
abundance: NA
j_gene: TRBJ2-1
d_gene: NA
CDR3nt: TGTGCCAGCAGCCTAAGACTAACCGATGAGCAGTTCTTC
CDR3aa: CASSLRLTDEQFF

v_gene: TRBV5-4
abundance: NA
j_gene: TRBJ1-1
d_gene: NA
CDR3nt: TGTGCCAGCAGCTTGAAGGGAACGAACACTGAAGCTTTCTTT
CDR3aa: CASSLKGTNTEAFF

v_gene: TRBV10-3
abundance: NA
j_gene: TRBJ2-5
d_gene: NA
CDR3nt: TGTGCCATCAGTGAGTCATCAGGGTGGTCAGAGACCCAGTACTTC
CDR3aa: CAISESSGWSETQYF

v_gene: TRBV11-2
abundance: NA
j_gene: TRBJ1-5
d_gene: NA
CDR3nt: TGTGCCAGCAGCTTAGCCGCTGGGGGCAATCAGCCCCAGCATTTT
CDR3aa: CASSLAAGGNQPQHF

v_gene: TRBV29-1
abundance: NA
j_gene: TRBJ2-1
d_gene: TRBD2
CDR3nt: TGCAGCGTCAGTAGCGGGGCAAGCTCCTACAATGAGCAGTTCTTC
CDR3aa: CSVSSGASSYNEQFF

v_gene: TRBV7-3
abundance: NA
j_gene: TRBJ2-7
d_gene: TRBD2
CDR3nt: TGTGCCAGCAGCTTATTAGCGGGAGGTCACATGGCCAAGAACGAGCAGTACTTC
CDR3aa: CASSLLAGGHMAKNEQYF

v_gene: TRBV9
abundance: NA
j_gene: TRBJ1-2
d_gene: NA
CDR3nt: TGTGCCAGCAGCGTAGGGGTGGTTAGCTATGGCTACACCTTC
CDR3aa: CASSVGVVSYGYTF

v_gene: TRBV7-9
abundance: NA
j_gene: TRBJ2-7
d_gene: NA
CDR3nt: TGTGCCAGCAGCCTGTACGAGCAGTACTTC
CDR3aa: CASSLYEQYF

v_gene: TRBV21-1
abundance: few
j_gene: TRBJ1-1
d_gene: NA
CDR3nt: TGTGCCAGCAGTTGGACGGGCCTTGAAGCTTTCTTT
CDR3aa: CASSWTGLEAFF

v_gene: TRBV6-5
abundance: once
j_gene: TRBJ2-7
d_gene: NA
CDR3nt: TGTGCCAGCAGTTACGGGACAATCTACGAGCAGTACTTC
CDR3aa: CASSYGTIYEQYF

v_gene: TRBV6-5
abundance: NA
j_gene: TRBJ1-2
d_gene: NA
CDR3nt: TGTGCCAGCAGGCGGGACACGACTAACTATGGCTACACCTTC
CDR3aa: CASRRDTTNYGYTF

v_gene: TRBV29-1
abundance: NA
j_gene: TRBJ1-1
d_gene: NA
CDR3nt: TGCAGCGTTGAAGACAGGGGAGCGGCGGGAGCTTTCTTT
CDR3aa: CSVEDRGAAGAFF

v_gene: TRBV5-1
abundance: NA
j_gene: TRBJ1-1
d_gene: NA
CDR3nt: TGCGCCAGCACCCGTCGCGGGACTGAAGCTTTCTTT
CDR3aa: CASTRRGTEAFF

v_gene: TRBV6-1
abundance: NA
j_gene: TRBJ2-5
d_gene: TRBD2
CDR3nt: TGTGCCAGCAGGGGCTCTAGCGGGAGAGGTGAGACCCAGTACTTC
CDR3aa: CASRGSSGRGETQYF

v_gene: TRBV9
abundance: NA
j_gene: TRBJ2-2
d_gene: NA
CDR3nt: TGTGCCAGCAGCGTACTTGGAAGAGGGGACACCGGGGAGCTGTTTTTT
CDR3aa: CASSVLGRGDTGELFF

v_gene: TRBV5-4
abundance: NA
j_gene: TRBJ2-1
d_gene: NA
CDR3nt: TGTGCCAGCAGCTTAGCGGTCGGGAGTCCGTACAATGAGCAGTTCTTC
CDR3aa: CASSLAVGSPYNEQFF

v_gene: TRBV18
abundance: NA
j_gene: TRBJ2-5
d_gene: NA
CDR3nt: TGTGCCAGCTCACCACCTCTAGAGACCCAGTACTTC
CDR3aa: CASSPPLETQYF

v_gene: TRBV7-9
abundance: NA
j_gene: TRBJ2-1
d_gene: TRBD2
CDR3nt: TGTGCCAGCAGCTTTCAACTAGCGGGAGTCGGTGAGCAGTTCTTC
CDR3aa: CASSFQLAGVGEQFF

v_gene: TRBV6-1
abundance: NA
j_gene: TRBJ2-7
d_gene: TRBD2
CDR3nt: TGTGCCAGCAGTGAGAGGAGGACTAGCGGGAGGGGGACCTACGAGCAGTACTTC
CDR3aa: CASSERRTSGRGTYEQYF

v_gene: TRBV6-5
abundance: NA
j_gene: TRBJ2-3
d_gene: TRBD2
CDR3nt: TGTGCCAGCAGTTCGGGACTTCTCGGGGGGGATACGCAGTATTTT
CDR3aa: CASSSGLLGGDTQYF

v_gene: TRBV29-1
abundance: NA
j_gene: TRBJ2-1
d_gene: TRBD1
CDR3nt: TGCAGCGTGGGGGGACAGGGGGCTGGAAATGAGCAGTTCTTC
CDR3aa: CSVGGQGAGNEQFF

v_gene: TRBV9
abundance: NA
j_gene: TRBJ1-1
d_gene: NA
CDR3nt: TGTGCCAGCAGCGTAGGAGGGCAGAACACTGAAGCTTTCTTT
CDR3aa: CASSVGGQNTEAFF

v_gene: TRBV7-9
abundance: NA
j_gene: TRBJ2-7
d_gene: TRBD1
CDR3nt: TGTGCCAGTAAAAAGCAGGGGGATCAGCCCTACGAGCAGTACTTC
CDR3aa: CASKKQGDQPYEQYF

v_gene: TRBV6-5
abundance: NA
j_gene: TRBJ2-7
d_gene: NA
CDR3nt: TGTGCCAGCAGTTACAGGGGCCGGGCTCCGGTGTTGGAGCAGTACTTC
CDR3aa: CASSYRGRAPVLEQYF

v_gene: TRBV27
abundance: once
j_gene: TRBJ2-7
d_gene: TRBD2
CDR3nt: TGTGCCAGCAGTAGAGGACTAGCGGGAACCTACGAGCAGTACTTC
CDR3aa: CASSRGLAGTYEQYF

v_gene: TRBV7-2
abundance: NA
j_gene: TRBJ2-5
d_gene: TRBD1
CDR3nt: TGTGCCAGCAGCCGACCGGGACAGGGGCCTTTGAGGAGCCAAGAGACCCAGTACTTC
CDR3aa: CASSRPGQGPLRSQETQYF

v_gene: TRBV30
abundance: NA
j_gene: TRBJ2-2
d_gene: TRBD2
CDR3nt: TGTGCCTGGAGAGACGGGCTAGCGGGTGACACCGGGGAGCTGTTTTTT
CDR3aa: CAWRDGLAGDTGELFF

v_gene: TRBV6-5
abundance: NA
j_gene: TRBJ2-7
d_gene: TRBD2
CDR3nt: TGTGCCAGCAGTTACTCGACGGGAGGTGGGTACGAGCAGTACTTC
CDR3aa: CASSYSTGGGYEQYF

v_gene: TRBV9
abundance: NA
j_gene: TRBJ2-7
d_gene: NA
CDR3nt: TGTGCCAGCAGCGTAGGTAGCGAGCAGTACTTC
CDR3aa: CASSVGSEQYF

v_gene: TRBV28
abundance: NA
j_gene: TRBJ1-2
d_gene: NA
CDR3nt: TGTGCCAGCAGTAGCCCTTGGGGAGGGAAGTATGGCTACACCTTC
CDR3aa: CASSSPWGGKYGYTF

v_gene: TRBV30
abundance: NA
j_gene: TRBJ1-2
d_gene: NA
CDR3nt: TGTGCCTGGAGAATCTTCCCTGGCTACACCTTC
CDR3aa: CAWRIFPGYTF

v_gene: TRBV14
abundance: NA
j_gene: TRBJ1-4
d_gene: TRBD1
CDR3nt: TGTGCCAGCAGCCAAGACATAAGAGCAGGGGGCGGCGAAAAACTGTTTTTT
CDR3aa: CASSQDIRAGGGEKLFF

v_gene: TRBV29-1
abundance: NA
j_gene: TRBJ2-5
d_gene: TRBD1
CDR3nt: TGCAGCGTTGAAGGACAGGGGGTCCGGGAGACCCAGTACTTC
CDR3aa: CSVEGQGVRETQYF

v_gene: TRBV6-5
abundance: NA
j_gene: TRBJ2-7
d_gene: NA
CDR3nt: TGTGCCAGCGGGACAGAGCAGTACTTC
CDR3aa: CASGTEQYF